These 25 T cell receptor beta chains share one sample of origin, sequenced in a study of CD8+CD57+ T cells in acquired aplastic anemia. Previously, flow cytometry had revealed CD8+CD57+ cell expansion in the patients chosen for sequencing. TCR beta VDJ combinations and CDR3 sequences were profiled from genomic DNA. TCRdb reprocessed the reads with MiXCR, giving one entry per CDR3 protein. Among around 220,000 distinct CDR3 sequences listed, less than 60% were seen once. The specimen was sorted CD4+, CD8+, or CD8+CD57+ T cells (not recorded which) from PBMCs. These receptors originate from a human donor with aplastic anemia.

This clonotype was counted many times. The chain carries TRBV2 and TRBJ1-4, with 8 nucleotides matching TRBD1. CDR3 length: 17 amino acids. Germline trimming cut 6 bases from V and 0 bases from J; bases unmatched to any gene: 9. Germline CDR1 is SNHLY and CDR2 is FYNNEI. CDR3 bases: TGTGCCAGCAGCAACCGACAGGGGATCACAACTAATGAAAAACTGTTTTTT. Its protein is CASSNRQGITTNEKLFF.

Of note for this clonotype: This may stem from a read error, because a much larger clone lies one nucleotide away. The chain carries TRBV2 and TRBJ1-2, with TRBD1 identical over 7 bases. Germline CDR1 reads SNHLY; CDR2 reads FYNNEI. The V and J ends lost 6 bases and 3 bases, in that order; junction bases with no gene match: 4. The CDR3 totals 13 residues. This CDR3 is CASSGTDHYGYTF. The CDR3 coding sequence is TGTGCCAGCAGCGGGACAGACCACTATGGCTACACCTTC.

At least ten counts were recorded for this clonotype. The chain couples TRBV2 to TRBJ2-1; TRBD2 agrees at 10 bases. Germline CDR1 SNHLY, CDR2 FYNNEI. V gave up 6 bases and J gave up 8 bases; unmatched junction bases: 10. The CDR3 loop spans 15 amino acids. The DNA of the CDR3 is TGTGCCAGCAGCGAGGAGCGGGGGGGCAGAGATGAGCAGTTCTTC. Amino acid sequence: CASSEERGGRDEQFF.

The CDR3 region has the DNA TGTGCCAGTAGTATCGGGGCGGGGACAGGGGGCTACGAGCAGTACTTC. Its translation is CASSIGAGTGGYEQYF. V is TRBV19 and J is TRBJ2-7; 11 bases are a match to TRBD1. J lost 3 bases, V lost 3 bases, and 7 bases had no gene match. Germline CDR1 is LNHDA and CDR2 is SQIVND (reference sequence). The CDR3 is 16 residues long.

Many counts were recorded for this clonotype. This chain links TRBV19 with TRBJ1-4; weak D call: TRBD1 (5 bases). Per the germline V gene, CDR1 is LNHDA and CDR2 is SQIVND (reference sequence). This CDR3 comprises 17 residues. Trimming pared 0 bases from V and 0 bases from J, leaving 11 bases between. The CDR3: CASSIDGREATNEKLFF. CDR3 DNA: TGTGCCAGTAGTATAGATGGCAGGGAAGCAACTAATGAAAAACTGTTTTTT.

The chain couples TRBV19 to TRBJ1-2, with a weak D call TRBD1 (6 bases). CDR1 and CDR2 (germline): LNHDA, SQIVND (reference sequence). Trimming shortened V by 4 bases and J by 12 bases, and 21 bases separated the two germline ends. This CDR3 comprises 14 residues. CDR3 in amino acids: CASSNDRSYSGNTF. CDR3 nucleotides: TGTGCCAGTAGTAACGACAGGTCTTACTCTGGAAACACCTTC.

This clonotype was seen ten or more times. The chain joins TRBV9 to TRBJ2-2, with TRBD1 matching 8 bases. The CDR3 is 16 residues long. Germline CDR1 reads SGDLS; CDR2 reads YYNGEE. The V segment lost 4 bases and the J segment 3 bases; nucleotides outside the gene matches: 8. The CDR3 DNA is TGTGCCAGCAGCCCAAGATCAGGGGGCTACACCGGGGAGCTGTTTTTT. Protein product: CASSPRSGGYTGELFF.

This clonotype has just a few counts. The chain is built from TRBV15 and TRBJ2-5, with D maybe TRBD1 (7 bases). V lost 3 bases and J 2 bases, leaving 16 bases between the germline ends. This CDR3 is 16 amino acids long. Looked up from germline, CDR1 is LNHNV and CDR2 is YYDKDF (reference sequence). The CDR3 coding sequence is TGTGCCACCAGCAGCGGGGTGTCAGGGGGGCAAGAGACCCAGTACTTC. Translation: CATSSGVSGGQETQYF. Looking up the rest from reference TRBV15 and TRBJ2-5 gives the full variable domain: DAMVIQNPRYQVTQFGKPVTLSCSQTLNHNVMYWYQQKSSQAPKLLFHYYDKDFNNEADTPDNFQSRRPNTSFCFLDIRSPGLGDTAMYLCATSSGVSGGQETQYFGPGTRLLVL.

The gene calls are TRBV9 and TRBJ2-3; D perhaps matches TRBD2 (6 bases). CDR3 size: 14 residues. Trimming cost V 5 bases and J 6 bases, with 16 bases left between them. Germline values: CDR1 SGDLS, CDR2 YYNGEE. CDR3 in amino acids: CASRGGRAADTQYF. In nucleotides, the CDR3 is TGTGCCAGCAGAGGAGGGCGGGCAGCGGATACGCAGTATTTT.

The CDR3 DNA reads TGTGCCAGCAGCCCTAACAGGGTGAACACTGAAGCTTTCTTT. Protein: CASSPNRVNTEAFF. This sequence joins TRBV6-2 or TRBV6-3 and TRBJ1-1, with D perhaps TRBD1 (6 bases). The CDR3 is 14 residues long. Trimming removed 6 bases at V and 0 bases at J, with 11 bases between. The germline gives CDR1 MNHEY, CDR2 SVGEGT.

This clonotype was found a few times. The CDR3 region is CASSFFRVITNEKLFF. CDR3 DNA: TGTGCCAGCAGTTTCTTCAGGGTTATAACTAATGAAAAACTGTTTTTT. This chain connects TRBV28 to TRBJ1-4, with a weak D call TRBD1 (5 bases). Germline values: CDR1 MDHEN, CDR2 SYDVKM. The V gene lost 3 bases and the J gene lost 1 base, with 12 bases spanning the gap. The CDR3 spans 16 residues.

This chain uses TRBV5-1 with TRBJ1-4; 8 bases map to TRBD1. The V gene end was trimmed by 6 bases and the J gene end by 7 bases; junction bases not matched to a gene: 8. CDR1 is SGHRS and CDR2 is YFSETQ in the germline V gene. The CDR3 has 14 amino acids. This chain's CDR3 is CASMTGESTEKLFF. The DNA of the CDR3 is TGCGCCAGCATGACAGGGGAGAGTACTGAAAAACTGTTTTTT. Looking up the rest from reference TRBV5-1 and TRBJ1-4 gives the full variable domain: KAGVTQTPRYLIKTRGQQVTLSCSPISGHRSVSWYQQTPGQGLQFLFEYFSETQRNKGNFPGRFSGRQFSNSRSEMNVSTLELGDSALYLCASMTGESTEKLFFGSGTQLSVL.

The chain couples TRBV10-1 to TRBJ1-1, with 9 bases that match TRBD1. This CDR3 has 15 amino acids. Per germline, CDR1 WNHNN and CDR2 SYGVQD (reference sequence). V shed 0 bases and J 3 bases; nucleotides not matched to a gene: 2. CDR3 in DNA: TGCGCCAGCAGTGAGTCGGGACAGGGAGACACTGAAGCTTTCTTT. As protein: CASSESGQGDTEAFF.

This clonotype has a count of ten or more. This chain uses TRBV19 with TRBJ1-2, with a possible D match to TRBD1 (6 bases). Germline V gene data show CDR1 as LNHDA and CDR2 as SQIVND (reference sequence). The ends were cut back, 5 bases at V and 0 bases at J, with 13 bases in the middle. The CDR3 totals 15 residues. The CDR3 coding sequence is TGTGCCAGTAGTTATGGACAGAGAGCTAACTATGGCTACACCTTC. Its protein is CASSYGQRANYGYTF.

This clonotype was recorded only once. The rearrangement links TRBV11-2 to TRBJ2-5; D is uncertain. The CDR3 is 14 amino acids. Trimming cost V 6 bases and J 1 base, with 12 bases left between them. CDR1 SGHAT and CDR2 FQNNGV come from the germline V gene. In DNA, the CDR3 is TGTGCCAGCAGACAACCCTGGACCCAAGAGACCCAGTACTTC. This gives the protein CASRQPWTQETQYF.

This clonotype showed up many times. The chain has TRBV29-1 and TRBJ2-3; D may be TRBD2 (5 bases). This CDR3 region has 12 residues. Trimming shortened V by 6 bases and J by 2 bases, and 9 bases separated the two germline ends. The germline V gene encodes CDR1 SQVTM and CDR2 ANQGSEA. As DNA, the CDR3 is TGCAGCGTCGGGGAGTTCACAGATACGCAGTATTTT. As protein: CSVGEFTDTQYF.

As regards this clonotype: The junction differs from germline at one of its ends, possibly a read error. The rearrangement links TRBV11-3 to TRBJ2-1, with 7 bases matching TRBD2. The CDR3 spans 20 residues. The germline V gene encodes CDR1 SGHNT and CDR2 YENEEA. CDR3 sequence (DNA): TGTGCCAGCAGCTTCCCGAAGAGGGACGGGGGGAGCGCGGGTTACACTGAGCAGTTCTTC. This translates into CASSFPKRDGGSAGYTEQFF.

V is TRBV20-1 and J is TRBJ2-7; D possibly matches TRBD1 or TRBD2 (5 bases each). V gave up 0 bases and J gave up 1 base, with 13 bases separating them. CDR1 and CDR2 (germline): DFQATT, SNEGSKA (reference sequence). CDR3 size: 15 residues. CDR3 in amino acids: CSARDGGRGSYEQYF. Here the CDR3 DNA reads TGCAGTGCTAGAGATGGGGGTCGGGGTTCCTACGAGCAGTACTTC.

This clonotype was observed many times. The chain couples TRBV6-5 to TRBJ1-6, with 9 bases identical to TRBD1. After removal of 6 bases from V and 7 bases from J, the junction contained 7 bases not matched to a gene. The CDR3 sequence is 15 residues long. Germline V gives CDR1 MNHEY, CDR2 SVGAGI. In DNA, the CDR3 is TGTGCCAGCAGCCAACAGGGGGCATCCAATTCACCCCTCCACTTT. Translation gives CASSQQGASNSPLHF.

The V and J genes are TRBV7-2 and TRBJ1-5; TRBD1 matches at 9 bases. V was clipped by 1 base and J by 2 bases; unmatched bases: 3. Per the germline V gene, CDR1 is SGHTA and CDR2 is FQGNSA. The CDR3 runs 16 residues. CDR3 residues: CASSLGDRVGNQPQHF. As DNA, the CDR3 is TGTGCCAGCAGCTTAGGGGACAGGGTTGGCAATCAGCCCCAGCATTTT.

The chain uses TRBV7-2 and TRBJ1-6; the match to TRBD1 covers 10 bases. There are 16 residues in the CDR3. Germline V gives CDR1 SGHTA, CDR2 FQGNSA. V shed 5 bases, J shed 6 bases, and the junction held 7 bases outside the gene matches. The CDR3 DNA follows: TGTGCCAGCAGCCCGACGGGACAGGGGAGTAATTCACCCCTCCACTTT. Translating it yields CASSPTGQGSNSPLHF.

This clonotype has a handful of counts. The CDR3 region has the DNA TGTGCCATCAGTGAGCCACCGACCGAGCAGTACTTC. The encoded protein is CAISEPPTEQYF. The V and J genes are TRBV10-3 and TRBJ2-7; D unresolved. CDR3 length: 12 residues. Trimming left V 2 bases short and J 6 bases short, with 8 bases between. Germline values: CDR1 ENHRY, CDR2 SYGVKD.

A word on this clonotype: This may be a read error: a much more frequent sequence differs by one nucleotide. This chain joins TRBV5-1 and TRBJ2-5; 13 positions agree with TRBD2. From germline, CDR1 is SGHRS and CDR2 YFSETQ. This CDR3 comprises 14 residues. CDR3 bases: TGCGCCTGCAGCCGGGGACTAGCGGGGGAGACCCAGTACTTC. Protein: CACSRGLAGETQYF.

About this clonotype itself: A read error is likely, as this CDR3 ends without the conserved phenylalanine or tryptophan. V and J are TRBV6-1 and TRBJ2-5; 9 bases align to TRBD2. Germline lookup yields CDR1 MNHNS and CDR2 SASEGT. This CDR3 has 17 residues. CDR3 amino acids: CASSESSGGPNREAQYL. CDR3 sequence (DNA): TGCGCCAGCAGTGAGTCGAGCGGGGGGCCCAACAGGGAGGCCCAGTACCTC.

Of note for this clonotype: Just one base apart from a much larger clone, this may be a read error. The J gene is TRBJ2-2, the V gene TRBV6-1; D possibly corresponds to TRBD1 (7 bases). Germline-derived CDR1 and CDR2 are MNHNS and SASEGT. The length of the CDR3 is 15 residues. The CDR3 reads CASSKTGTVSGGLFF. CDR3 nucleotides: TGTGCCAGCAGTAAGACCGGGACAGTCTCCGGGGGGCTGTTTTTT.